This T cell receptor beta chain stems from a study of read filtering for tumor transcriptome and immune sequencing. This CDR3 is built from 12 residues. Germline V CDR1 and CDR2: MDHEN, SYDVKM. V was pared by 6 bases and J by 6 bases, with 12 bases between. Molecular barcoded adaptors covering alpha/delta and beta/gamma chains were used on approximately 400 ng RNA. One entry per CDR3 protein results from TCRdb running MiXCR on the reads. The table includes more than 30,000 distinct CDR3 sequences, roughly an eighth detected once. This clonotype was recorded many times. The sample was a population of CD138-negative cells sorted from bone marrow. This receptor was taken from a donor older than 35 with multiple myeloma. This sequence joins TRBV28 and TRBJ2-7; a weak D match, TRBD2 (5 bases). The DNA of the CDR3 is TGTGCCAGCAGACTCCTAGGAGGCGAGCAGTACTTC. Protein sequence: CASRLLGGEQYF.